The 27 T cell receptor beta chains below all came from one sample that was sequenced in a study of T cell changes during pregnancy in multiple sclerosis. Assay used: immunoSEQ multiplex PCR; TCRdb lists only in-frame clones, some missing. The profile shows about 50,000 clones, 85% to 95% of them singletons. This sample comprised CD4+ T cells from peripheral blood mononuclear cells, obtained in the second trimester of pregnancy. The receptors derive from a female donor with multiple sclerosis, enrolled in a pregnancy study.

The chain employs TRBV21-1 and TRBJ1-2; the table's D gene call, TRBD1, was not cross checked with the DNA. TRBV21-1 corresponds to a pseudogene. This CDR3 is 19 amino acids long. The CDR3 here is CASSKKSGDRGVCGYCYTF. CDR3 nucleotide sequence: TGTGCCAGCAGCAAAAAATCGGGGGACAGGGGAGTTTGCGGCTACTGCTACACCTTC.

In nucleotides, the CDR3 is TGCGCCAGCAGCTTTCAGACTAGCGGGTACAATGAGCAGTTCTTC. Translated, it gives CASSFQTSGYNEQFF. V usage is TRBV5-1 and J usage is TRBJ2-1; TRBD2 matches at 10 bases. This CDR3 region has 15 residues. V lost 2 bases to trimming and J lost 4 bases; unmatched junction nucleotides: 3. The germline V gene encodes CDR1 SGHRS and CDR2 YFSETQ.

Comment on this clone: At the DNA level, this CDR3 is encoded by other sequences in the same sample as well. The CDR3 loop reads CASSTGNTEAFF. CDR3 DNA sequence: TGTGCCAGCAGTACCGGGAACACTGAAGCTTTCTTT. The gene calls are TRBV6-5 and TRBJ1-1; no clear D gene. CDR1 and CDR2 (germline): MNHEY, SVGAGI. The ends were cut back, 5 bases at V and 1 base at J, with 5 bases in the middle. The CDR3 extends over 12 amino acids.

The rearrangement uses TRBV5-1 and TRBJ2-7; 7 bases are shared with TRBD1. Unmatched junction bases numbered 11, after V lost 5 bases and J lost 3 bases. This CDR3 spans 15 amino acids. Per germline, CDR1 SGHRS and CDR2 YFSETQ. The CDR3 DNA follows: TGCGCCAGCAGGATAGGAAGGGGGCAGATCTACGAGCAGTACTTC. Translating gives CASRIGRGQIYEQYF.

The rearrangement joins TRBV10-2 to TRBJ2-1, with TRBD2 matching 10 bases. V dropped 2 bases and J dropped 8; count of bases not matched to a gene: 6. CDR1 is WSHSY, CDR2 SAAADI, per germline. The CDR3 loop spans 15 amino acids. The CDR3 spells CASSEILAGVDEQFF. The CDR3 DNA follows: TGCGCCAGCAGTGAGATCCTAGCGGGGGTCGATGAGCAGTTCTTC.

The chain couples TRBV11-2 to TRBJ1-2; tentatively, D is TRBD1 (5 bases). Germline V gene sequence: CDR1 SGHAT, CDR2 FQNNGV. There are 15 residues in the CDR3. V was pared by 1 base and J by 7 bases, with 16 bases between. CDR3: CASSLGVQAPGGYTF. The CDR3 DNA sequence: TGTGCCAGCAGCTTAGGGGTACAGGCGCCCGGTGGCTACACCTTC. Full variable domain (outside the CDR3, taken from reference TRBV11-2 and TRBJ1-2): EAGVAQSPRYKIIEKRQSVAFWCNPISGHATLYWYQQILGQGPKLLIQFQNNGVVDDSQLPKDRFSAERLKGVDSTLKIQPAKLEDSAVYLCASSLGVQAPGGYTFGSGTRLTVV.

The chain joins TRBV5-1 to TRBJ2-5, with 7 bases aligning to TRBD2. CDR1 is SGHRS, CDR2 YFSETQ, per germline. This CDR3 contains 18 residues. V lost 0 bases, J lost 0 bases, and 11 bases stayed unmatched. The CDR3: CASSLGGGRAGYQETQYF. The CDR3 bases are TGCGCCAGCAGCTTGGGGGGAGGGAGGGCCGGCTACCAAGAGACCCAGTACTTC.

The chain combines TRBV7-9 with TRBJ1-6; TRBD1 is a possible D gene (5 bases). The germline gives CDR1 SEHNR, CDR2 FQNEAQ (reference sequence). This CDR3 is 17 amino acids long. Trimming removed 3 bases at V and 3 bases at J, with 15 bases between. The CDR3 DNA reads as TGTGCCAGCAGCTTTTTTAGGGGCGCTCTCTATAATTCACCCCTCCACTTT. The encoded protein is CASSFFRGALYNSPLHF.

The chain couples TRBV5-1 to TRBJ2-5; 8 bases match TRBD2. Trimming cost V 3 bases and J 4 bases; bases outside gene matches: 5. In germline, CDR1 is SGHRS, CDR2 YFSETQ. The CDR3 runs 14 residues. The CDR3 reads CASSSRAGAETQYF. The CDR3 DNA reads TGCGCCAGCAGCTCCCGAGCGGGGGCAGAGACCCAGTACTTC. The variable domain in full, with the rest retrieved from reference TRBV5-1 and TRBJ2-5, is KAGVTQTPRYLIKTRGQQVTLSCSPISGHRSVSWYQQTPGQGLQFLFEYFSETQRNKGNFPGRFSGRQFSNSRSEMNVSTLELGDSALYLCASSSRAGAETQYFGPGTRLLVL.

Remarks on this clone: Distinct nucleotide sequences in the sample also encode this CDR3. This chain uses TRBV5-1 with TRBJ1-1; no definite D call. CDR3 size: 15 residues. V lost 0 bases, J lost 2 bases, and 11 bases lay in between. The germline V gene encodes CDR1 SGHRS and CDR2 YFSETQ. The CDR3 here is CASSLERIPNTEAFF. For the CDR3, the DNA is TGCGCCAGCAGCTTGGAGCGGATCCCCAACACTGAAGCTTTCTTT.

The chain carries TRBV19 and TRBJ1-5; 8 bases line up with TRBD1. Trimming took 5 bases from V and 5 from J; bases not matched to a gene: 14. The CDR3 totals 17 residues. Germline assignment: CDR1 LNHDA and CDR2 SQIVND (reference sequence). The CDR3 sequence: CASSLRQGMGPDQPQHF. CDR3 sequence (DNA): TGTGCCAGTAGTCTCCGACAGGGGATGGGCCCTGATCAGCCCCAGCATTTT.

The chain employs TRBV2 and TRBJ1-4; 8 bases agree with TRBD1. Germline-derived CDR1 and CDR2 are SNHLY and FYNNEI. After removal of 8 bases from V and 6 bases from J, the junction contained 5 bases not matched to a gene. The CDR3 extends over 13 amino acids. CDR3 nucleotide sequence: TGTGCCAGCCATACGGACAGGGATGAAAAACTGTTTTTT. Translation gives CASHTDRDEKLFF.

The chain carries TRBV19 and TRBJ1-5; 9 nucleotides align to TRBD1. This CDR3 has 15 residues. The germline gives CDR1 LNHDA, CDR2 SQIVND (reference sequence). J lost 7 bases, V lost 2 bases, and 6 bases had no gene match. This CDR3 reads CASSISLTGGQPQHF. The CDR3 bases are TGTGCCAGTAGTATAAGTTTGACAGGGGGACAGCCCCAGCATTTT.

The rearrangement uses TRBV2 and TRBJ1-5, with a tentative D call TRBD1 (6 bases). Germline assignment: CDR1 SNHLY and CDR2 FYNNEI. This CDR3 is built from 13 residues. Trimming stripped 7 bases from V and 2 bases from J, with 9 bases between. The CDR3 DNA sequence: TGTGCCAGCAACGAGGGGGGCAATCAGCCCCAGCATTTT. Protein: CASNEGGNQPQHF.

The chain carries TRBV9 and TRBJ1-1, with D unresolved. The CDR3 sequence is 13 residues long. Germline values: CDR1 SGDLS, CDR2 YYNGEE. Trimming cost V 4 bases and J 1 base, with 8 bases left between them. DNA of the CDR3: TGTGCCAGCAGCCCTACGCAGAACACTGAAGCTTTCTTT. It codes for CASSPTQNTEAFF.

The chain combines TRBV20-1 with TRBJ2-4, with 8 bases aligning to TRBD2. J was trimmed by 13 bases and V by 6 bases; bases with no gene match: 5. The CDR3 spans 10 residues. Germline loops: CDR1 DFQATT, CDR2 SNEGSKA (reference sequence). The CDR3 region is CSAAGLAQYF. The DNA of the CDR3 is TGCAGTGCAGCAGGACTAGCCCAGTACTTC.

The chain has TRBV21-1 and TRBJ1-3; the table's D call TRBD1 went unverified against the DNA. TRBV21-1 is assigned pseudogene status. This CDR3 has 13 residues. In DNA form, the CDR3 reads TGTGCCAGCAGCCAGGACTCTGGAAACACCATATATTTT. Residues: CASSQDSGNTIYF.

This chain uses TRBV7-8 with TRBJ2-2; 8 nucleotides align to TRBD2. Germline V gene sequence: CDR1 SGHVS, CDR2 FQNEAQ. The CDR3 loop spans 19 amino acids. The trim removed 5 bases at V and 0 bases at J, leaving 14 bases unmatched. The DNA of the CDR3 is TGTGCCAGCAGCCCAGAACAGACACTAGCGGAGGCGAACACCGGGGAGCTGTTTTTT. Its translation is CASSPEQTLAEANTGELFF. Variable domain in full (rest from reference TRBV7-8 and TRBJ2-2): GAGVSQSPRYKVAKRGQDVALRCDPISGHVSLFWYQQALGQGPEFLTYFQNEAQLDKSGLPSDRFFAERPEGSVSTLKIQRTQQEDSAVYLCASSPEQTLAEANTGELFFGEGSRLTVL.

The chain recombines TRBV18 with TRBJ2-3; D might be TRBD2 (6 bases). The CDR3 runs to 17 residues. V shed 3 bases and J shed 7 bases, with 23 bases lying between them. The germline CDR1 and CDR2 sequences are KGHSH and LQKENI. DNA of the CDR3: TGTGCCAGCTCACCTCCAATTACAGCGGGCGGCGATAATACGCAGTATTTT. It encodes CASSPPITAGGDNTQYF. Based on the CDR3 plus reference TRBV18 and TRBJ2-3, the full variable domain is NAGVMQNPRHLVRRRGQEARLRCSPMKGHSHVYWYRQLPEEGLKFMVYLQKENIIDESGMPKERFSAEFPKEGPSILRIQQVVRGDSAAYFCASSPPITAGGDNTQYFGPGTRLTVL.

The gene calls are TRBV25-1 and TRBJ2-3; no clear D. The germline V gene encodes CDR1 MGHDK and CDR2 SYGVNS. The V end lost 7 bases, the J end lost 5 bases, and 7 bases lay between the germline ends. The CDR3 has 11 residues. The CDR3 region has the DNA TGTGCCAGCAAAACGGGAGATACGCAGTATTTT. Its translation is CASKTGDTQYF. The whole variable domain, filled in from reference TRBV25-1 and TRBJ2-3, reads EADIYQTPRYLVIGTGKKITLECSQTMGHDKMYWYQQDPGMELHLIHYSYGVNSTEKGDLSSESTVSRIRTEHFPLTLESARPSHTSQYLCASKTGDTQYFGPGTRLTVL.

The chain combines TRBV5-1 with TRBJ2-5, with D hard to call. Trimming pared 1 base from V and 2 bases from J, leaving 9 bases between. Germline assignment: CDR1 SGHRS and CDR2 YFSETQ. CDR3 length equals 14 residues. The CDR3 loop is CASSLTAAQETQYF. The CDR3 nucleotides are TGCGCCAGCAGCTTGACGGCGGCACAAGAGACCCAGTACTTC.

As to this clone: Different DNA sequences within this sample yield the same CDR3. The chain couples TRBV18 to TRBJ1-2, with 7 bases matching TRBD1. CDR3 size: 13 residues. Per germline, CDR1 KGHSH and CDR2 LQKENI. J gave up 5 bases and V 2 bases, and 2 bases lay outside the gene matches. The CDR3 spells CASSPGTDYGYTF. DNA for the CDR3: TGTGCCAGCTCACCAGGGACAGATTATGGCTACACCTTC.

The J gene is TRBJ1-2, the V gene TRBV14; D is unresolved. Germline V gene data show CDR1 as SGHDN and CDR2 as FVKESK. The length of the CDR3 is 13 residues. V lost 5 bases and J lost 2, with 9 bases in between. In nucleotides, the CDR3 is TGTGCCAGCAGCGCGGGTTTCAACTATGGCTACACCTTC. Translated, it gives CASSAGFNYGYTF.

This clone has more than one count but fewer than ten. The chain employs TRBV7-3 and TRBJ1-2, with D maybe TRBD1 (6 bases). V was trimmed by 3 bases and J by 7 bases, leaving 12 bases between them. The CDR3 is made up of 13 amino acids. Germline V gives CDR1 SGHTA, CDR2 FQGTGA. This CDR3 is CASSFAGGAGYTF. Here the CDR3 DNA reads TGTGCCAGCAGCTTCGCTGGGGGGGCTGGCTACACCTTC.

In nucleotides, the CDR3 is TGTGCCAGCAGCTTGGCCGGGAAGGAGACCCAGTACTTC. Its protein is CASSLAGKETQYF. The chain couples TRBV5-6 to TRBJ2-5, with D tentatively TRBD2 (5 bases). V dropped 0 bases and J dropped 5 bases, with 8 bases sitting between them. Per the germline V gene, CDR1 is SGHDT and CDR2 is YYEEEE. The CDR3 sequence is 13 residues long.

The chain employs TRBV10-3 and TRBJ1-1; D gene uncertain. V lost 3 bases and J lost 0, with 11 bases in between. CDR3 length: 15 residues. Germline lookup yields CDR1 ENHRY and CDR2 SYGVKD. The CDR3 DNA sequence: TGTGCCATCAGTGACCGCCGGGTAATGAACACTGAAGCTTTCTTT. This codes for CAISDRRVMNTEAFF.

The chain is built from TRBV5-1 and TRBJ2-7; tentative D call: TRBD1 (6 bases). The germline V gene has CDR1 SGHRS and CDR2 YFSETQ. CDR3 length equals 11 residues. The V end was cut by 5 bases, the J end by 6 bases, with 9 bases between. CDR3 sequence reads: CASRGAFEQYF. The CDR3 nucleotides read TGCGCCAGCAGGGGGGCTTTCGAGCAGTACTTC.